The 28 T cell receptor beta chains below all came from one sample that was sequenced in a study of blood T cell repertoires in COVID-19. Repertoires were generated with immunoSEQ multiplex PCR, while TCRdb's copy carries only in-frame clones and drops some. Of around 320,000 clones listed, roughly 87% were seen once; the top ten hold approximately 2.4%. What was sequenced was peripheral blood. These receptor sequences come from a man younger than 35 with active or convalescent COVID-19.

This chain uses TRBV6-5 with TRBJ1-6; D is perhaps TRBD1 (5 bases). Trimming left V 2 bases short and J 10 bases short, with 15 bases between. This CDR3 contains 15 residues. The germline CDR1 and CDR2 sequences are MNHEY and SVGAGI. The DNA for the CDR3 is TGTGCCAGCAGTTACAGCGCAGGGAAGGACTCACCCCTCCACTTT. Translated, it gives CASSYSAGKDSPLHF.

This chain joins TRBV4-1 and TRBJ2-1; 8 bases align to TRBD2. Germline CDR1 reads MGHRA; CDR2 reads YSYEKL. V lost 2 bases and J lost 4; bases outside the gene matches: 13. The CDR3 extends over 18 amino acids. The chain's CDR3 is CASSQYYRAGDGYNEQFF. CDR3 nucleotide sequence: TGCGCCAGCAGCCAATATTACCGAGCGGGAGATGGTTACAATGAGCAGTTCTTC.

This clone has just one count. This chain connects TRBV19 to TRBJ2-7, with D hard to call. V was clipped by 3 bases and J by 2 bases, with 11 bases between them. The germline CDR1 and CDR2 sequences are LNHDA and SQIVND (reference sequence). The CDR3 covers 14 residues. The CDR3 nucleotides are TGTGCCAGTAGTATTGAAGACAAGGCCTACGAGCAGTACTTC. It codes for CASSIEDKAYEQYF.

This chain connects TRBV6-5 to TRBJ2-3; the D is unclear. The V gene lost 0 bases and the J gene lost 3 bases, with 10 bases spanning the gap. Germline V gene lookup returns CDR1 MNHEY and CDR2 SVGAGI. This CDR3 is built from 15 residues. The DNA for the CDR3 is TGTGCCAGCAGTTACTCGCTACTTCCAACAGATACGCAGTATTTT. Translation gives CASSYSLLPTDTQYF.

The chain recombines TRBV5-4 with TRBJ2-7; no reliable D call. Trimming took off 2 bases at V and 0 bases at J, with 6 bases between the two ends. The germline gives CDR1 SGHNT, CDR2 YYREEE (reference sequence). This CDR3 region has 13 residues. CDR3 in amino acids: CASSFRGSYEQYF. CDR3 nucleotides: TGTGCCAGCAGCTTTAGAGGCTCCTACGAGCAGTACTTC.

Here the CDR3 reads CASSIARTGNYSPLHF. CDR3 DNA sequence: TGTGCCAGTAGTATCGCCCGGACAGGGAATTATTCACCCCTCCACTTT. The chain joins TRBV19 to TRBJ1-6, with TRBD1 matching over 8 bases. Trimming removed 3 bases from V and 8 bases from J; junction bases left unmatched: 9. This CDR3 contains 16 residues. Germline V gene sequence: CDR1 LNHDA, CDR2 SQIVND (reference sequence).

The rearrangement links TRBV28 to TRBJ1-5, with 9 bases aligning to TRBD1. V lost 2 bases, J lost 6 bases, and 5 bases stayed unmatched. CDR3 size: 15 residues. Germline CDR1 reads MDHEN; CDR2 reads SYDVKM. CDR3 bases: TGTGCCAGCAGTTTACCCGGGACAGGGACTCAGCCCCAGCATTTT. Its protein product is CASSLPGTGTQPQHF.

The CDR3: CATLETGQGYEQYF. Written as DNA, the CDR3 is TGTGCCACCTTAGAAACGGGACAGGGTTACGAGCAGTACTTC. This rearrangement joins TRBV28 to TRBJ2-7; 9 nucleotides match TRBD1. Looked up from germline, CDR1 is MDHEN and CDR2 is SYDVKM. J was trimmed by 4 bases and V by 10 bases; bases with no gene match: 11. CDR3 length: 14 residues.

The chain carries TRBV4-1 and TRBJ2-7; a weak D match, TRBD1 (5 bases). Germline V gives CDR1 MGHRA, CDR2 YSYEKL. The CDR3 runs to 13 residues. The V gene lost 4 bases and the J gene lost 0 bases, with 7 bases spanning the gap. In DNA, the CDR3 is TGCGCCAGCAGCCCGGACAACTCCTACGAGCAGTACTTC. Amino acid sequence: CASSPDNSYEQYF.

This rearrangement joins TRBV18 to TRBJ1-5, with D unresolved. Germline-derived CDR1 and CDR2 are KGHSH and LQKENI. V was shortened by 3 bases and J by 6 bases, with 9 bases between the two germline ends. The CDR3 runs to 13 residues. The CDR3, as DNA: TGTGCCAGCTCACCGGGCTTCGGTCAGCCCCAGCATTTT. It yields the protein CASSPGFGQPQHF.

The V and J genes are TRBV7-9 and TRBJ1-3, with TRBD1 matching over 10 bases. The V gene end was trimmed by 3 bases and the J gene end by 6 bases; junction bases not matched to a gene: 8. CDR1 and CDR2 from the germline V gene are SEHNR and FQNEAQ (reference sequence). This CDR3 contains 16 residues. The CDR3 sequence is CASSFGDRGYTNTIYF. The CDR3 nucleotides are TGTGCCAGCAGCTTTGGGGACAGGGGATATACAAACACCATATATTTT.

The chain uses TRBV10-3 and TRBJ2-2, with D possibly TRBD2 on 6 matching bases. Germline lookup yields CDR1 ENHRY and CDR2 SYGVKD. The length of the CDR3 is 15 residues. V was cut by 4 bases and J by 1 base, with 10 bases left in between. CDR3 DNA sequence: TGTGCCATCAGTGGGGTTAGCGGGAACACCGGGGAGCTGTTTTTT. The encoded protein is CAISGVSGNTGELFF.

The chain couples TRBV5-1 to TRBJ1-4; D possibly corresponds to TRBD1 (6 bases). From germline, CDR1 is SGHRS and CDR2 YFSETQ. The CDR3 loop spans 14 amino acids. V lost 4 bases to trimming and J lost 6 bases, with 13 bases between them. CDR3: CASSPDSWDEKLFF. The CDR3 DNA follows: TGCGCCAGCAGCCCGGACAGTTGGGATGAAAAACTGTTTTTT. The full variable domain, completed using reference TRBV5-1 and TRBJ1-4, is KAGVTQTPRYLIKTRGQQVTLSCSPISGHRSVSWYQQTPGQGLQFLFEYFSETQRNKGNFPGRFSGRQFSNSRSEMNVSTLELGDSALYLCASSPDSWDEKLFFGSGTQLSVL.

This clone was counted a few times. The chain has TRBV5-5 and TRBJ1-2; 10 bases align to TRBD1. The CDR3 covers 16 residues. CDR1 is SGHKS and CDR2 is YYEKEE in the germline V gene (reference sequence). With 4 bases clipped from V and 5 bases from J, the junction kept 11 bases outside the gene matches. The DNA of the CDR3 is TGTGCCAGCAGCAGTCGCCGACAGGGGGCGGGATATGGCTACACCTTC. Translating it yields CASSSRRQGAGYGYTF.

The chain's CDR3 is CATSLQGGEETQYF. The CDR3, as DNA: TGTGCCACCAGCCTACAGGGCGGAGAGGAGACCCAGTACTTC. The chain is built from TRBV24-1 and TRBJ2-5; possibly TRBD1 for D (6 bases). The CDR3 sequence is 14 residues long. Trimming stripped 7 bases from V and 5 bases from J, with 16 bases between. Germline CDR1 reads KGHDR; CDR2 reads SFDVKD.

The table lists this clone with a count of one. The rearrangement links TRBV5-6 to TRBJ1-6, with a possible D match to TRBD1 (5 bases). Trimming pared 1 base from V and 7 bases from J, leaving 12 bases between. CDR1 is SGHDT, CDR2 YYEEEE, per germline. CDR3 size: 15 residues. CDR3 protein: CASSLRAGRNSPLHF. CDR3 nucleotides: TGTGCCAGCAGCTTGAGGGCAGGGCGGAATTCACCCCTCCACTTT.

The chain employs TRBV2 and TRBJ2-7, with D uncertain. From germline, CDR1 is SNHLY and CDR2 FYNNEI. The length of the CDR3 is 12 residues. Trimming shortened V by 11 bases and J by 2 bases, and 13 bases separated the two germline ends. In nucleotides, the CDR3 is TGTGCCGGCTACACCAGGCCCTACGAGCAGTACTTC. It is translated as CAGYTRPYEQYF.

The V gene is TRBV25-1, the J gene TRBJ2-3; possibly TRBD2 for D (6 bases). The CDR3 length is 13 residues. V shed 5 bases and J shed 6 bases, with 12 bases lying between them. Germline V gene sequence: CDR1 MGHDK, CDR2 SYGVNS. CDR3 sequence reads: CASSLALADTQYF. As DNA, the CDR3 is TGTGCCAGCAGTCTCGCCCTAGCGGATACGCAGTATTTT.

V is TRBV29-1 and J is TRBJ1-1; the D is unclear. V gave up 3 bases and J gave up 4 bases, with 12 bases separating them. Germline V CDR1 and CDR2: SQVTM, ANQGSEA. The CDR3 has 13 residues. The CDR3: CSVDLWTSTEAFF. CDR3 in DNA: TGCAGCGTTGACCTATGGACTTCCACTGAAGCTTTCTTT.

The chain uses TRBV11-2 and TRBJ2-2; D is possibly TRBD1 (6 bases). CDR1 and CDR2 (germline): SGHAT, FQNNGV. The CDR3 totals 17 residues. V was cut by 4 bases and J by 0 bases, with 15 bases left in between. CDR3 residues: CASSSGTPRPNTGELFF. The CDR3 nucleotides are TGTGCCAGCAGCTCCGGGACACCTCGCCCGAACACCGGGGAGCTGTTTTTT.

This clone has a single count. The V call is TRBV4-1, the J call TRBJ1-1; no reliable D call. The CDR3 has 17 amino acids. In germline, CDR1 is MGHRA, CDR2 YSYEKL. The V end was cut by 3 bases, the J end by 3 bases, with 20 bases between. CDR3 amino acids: CASSHNTLVTEYTEAFF. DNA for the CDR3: TGCGCCAGCAGCCACAATACTCTTGTGACGGAGTACACTGAAGCTTTCTTT.

The CDR3 nucleotides are TGTGCCAGTAGTATCGGAGCAGGGGTTGAATCACCCCTCCACTTT. As protein: CASSIGAGVESPLHF. The genes are TRBV19 and TRBJ1-6; tentatively, D is TRBD1 (6 bases). Looked up from germline, CDR1 is LNHDA and CDR2 is SQIVND (reference sequence). The CDR3 contains 15 residues. Trimming left V 3 bases short and J 10 bases short, with 16 bases between.

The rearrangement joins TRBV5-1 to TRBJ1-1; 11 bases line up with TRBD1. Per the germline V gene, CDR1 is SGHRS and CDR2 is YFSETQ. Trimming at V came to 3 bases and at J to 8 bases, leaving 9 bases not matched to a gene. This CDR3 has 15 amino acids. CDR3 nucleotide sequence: TGCGCCAGCAGCTGGTACGGGACAGGGGGGAGCGAAGCTTTCTTT. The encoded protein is CASSWYGTGGSEAFF.

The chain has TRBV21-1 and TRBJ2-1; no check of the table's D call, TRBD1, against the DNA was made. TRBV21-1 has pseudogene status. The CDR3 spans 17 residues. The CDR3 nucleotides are TGTGCCAGCAGCAAAGCGCAGGGACAGACCTCCTACAATGAGCAGTTCTTC. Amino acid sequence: CASSKAQGQTSYNEQFF.

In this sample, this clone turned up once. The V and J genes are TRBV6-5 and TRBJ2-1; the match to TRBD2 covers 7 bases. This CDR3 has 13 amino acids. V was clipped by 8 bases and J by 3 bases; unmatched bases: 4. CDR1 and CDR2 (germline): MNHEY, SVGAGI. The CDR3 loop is CASRASGYNEQFF. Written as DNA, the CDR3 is TGTGCCAGCCGGGCTAGCGGCTACAATGAGCAGTTCTTC.

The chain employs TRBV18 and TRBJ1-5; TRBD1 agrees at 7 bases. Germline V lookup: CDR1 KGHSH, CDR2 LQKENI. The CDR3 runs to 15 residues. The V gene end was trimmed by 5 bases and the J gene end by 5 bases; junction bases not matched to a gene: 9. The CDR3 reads CASSERQGWDQPQHF. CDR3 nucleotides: TGTGCCAGCTCAGAAAGACAGGGCTGGGATCAGCCCCAGCATTTT.

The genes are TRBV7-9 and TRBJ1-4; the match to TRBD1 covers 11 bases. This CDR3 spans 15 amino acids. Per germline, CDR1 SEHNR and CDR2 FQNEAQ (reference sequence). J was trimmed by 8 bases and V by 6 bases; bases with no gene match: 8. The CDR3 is CASRTEDRGLEKLFF. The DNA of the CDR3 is TGTGCCAGCAGAACGGAGGACAGGGGGCTCGAAAAACTGTTTTTT.

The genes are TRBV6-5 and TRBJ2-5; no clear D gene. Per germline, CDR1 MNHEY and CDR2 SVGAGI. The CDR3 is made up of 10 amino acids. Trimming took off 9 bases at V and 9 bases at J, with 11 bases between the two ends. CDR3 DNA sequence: TGTGCCAGTAAACAGTTTGCCCAGTACTTC. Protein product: CASKQFAQYF.